These T cell receptor beta chains were read from a single sample in a study of cytomegalovirus exposure and HLA in healthy donors. Data came from immunoSEQ multiplex PCR; TCRdb stores just in-frame clones and leaves some out. This table has 210,000 or so clones, around four fifths appearing once. The source material was PBMCs. These receptors were collected from a boy younger than 10 in good health and CMV-seronegative. Each CDR3 is given with its conserved first and last residue. The D gene is left open where the match is weak. Where a row states a size, it is once, few, many or the class of an expanded clone; other rows omit it.

.,TRBJ1-1,TRBV27,.,CASSPGEMNTEAFF,TGTGCCAGCAGCCCGGGGGAAATGAACACTGAAGCTTTCTTT
TRBD1,TRBJ2-1,TRBV6-6,.,CASREDRGYNEQFF,TGTGCCAGCAGGGAGGACAGGGGCTACAATGAGCAGTTCTTC
TRBD2,TRBJ2-3,TRBV15,.,CATSSPLTSSFTDTQYF,TGTGCCACCAGCTCCCCCCTGACTAGCAGTTTCACAGATACGCAGTATTTT
TRBD1,TRBJ2-7,TRBV10-3,.,CATGRQGFYEQYF,TGTGCCACGGGGAGACAGGGGTTTTACGAGCAGTACTTC
TRBD1,TRBJ1-2,TRBV7-9,.,CASSRPGGGYTF,TGTGCCAGCAGCCGTCCAGGGGGTGGCTACACCTTC
TRBD1,TRBJ2-5,TRBV5-4,.,CASSPSFPGQGASGQETQYF,TGTGCCAGCAGCCCTTCTTTTCCGGGACAGGGGGCCTCTGGGCAAGAGACCCAGTACTTC
.,TRBJ1-1,TRBV4-2,.,CASSRDMEAFF,TGTGCCAGCAGCCGAGACATGGAAGCTTTCTTT
.,TRBJ1-1,TRBV16,.,CASSQSRGNTEAFF,TGTGCCAGCAGCCAATCACGCGGGAACACTGAAGCTTTCTTT
.,TRBJ2-3,TRBV21-1,.,CASKSGLFTDTQYF,TGTGCCAGCAAATCGGGACTATTCACAGATACGCAGTATTTT
.,TRBJ1-1,TRBV16,.,CASSRAGLAGTEAFF,TGTGCCAGCAGCCGCGCAGGGTTGGCAGGCACTGAAGCTTTCTTT
TRBD2,TRBJ2-1,TRBV6-1,.,CASSEAGGNYNEQFF,TGTGCCAGCAGCGAAGCGGGGGGGAACTACAATGAGCAGTTCTTC
TRBD1,TRBJ2-1,TRBV12-5,.,CASGLDRGNEQFF,TGTGCTAGTGGTTTGGACAGGGGCAATGAGCAGTTCTTC
TRBD2,TRBJ2-7,TRBV7-9,.,CSSSLPRESGEQYF,TGTTCCAGCAGCCTTCCGCGGGAGTCGGGCGAGCAGTACTTC
TRBD1,TRBJ2-7,TRBV27,.,CASSFPGQGYEQYF,TGTGCCAGCAGTTTCCCCGGACAGGGGTACGAGCAGTACTTC
.,TRBJ2-5,TRBV29-1,.,CSPRGPAGTQYF,TGCAGCCCCCGAGGGCCAGCTGGAACCCAGTACTTC
TRBD1,TRBJ2-7,TRBV29-1,.,CSVESEAGGPYEQYF,TGCAGCGTTGAGAGCGAAGCAGGGGGCCCCTACGAGCAGTACTTC
.,TRBJ1-4,TRBV7-8,few,CASSSTGQVEKLFF,TGTGCCAGCAGCTCTACAGGGCAAGTCGAAAAACTGTTTTTT
.,TRBJ2-3,TRBV5-1,.,CASSPGDTSTDTQYF,TGCGCCAGCAGCCCCGGTGATACTAGCACAGATACGCAGTATTTT
.,TRBJ2-1,TRBV14,.,CASSLDGGMGYNEQFF,TGTGCCAGCAGCCTCGACGGCGGGATGGGGTACAATGAGCAGTTCTTC
TRBD1,TRBJ1-2,TRBV6-5,few,CASSTTGGHGYTF,TGTGCCAGCAGTACGACAGGGGGCCATGGCTACACCTTC
TRBD2,TRBJ2-3,TRBV2,.,CASSRLAGGSTDTQYF,TGTGCCAGCAGTAGACTAGCGGGGGGGAGCACAGATACGCAGTATTTT
.,TRBJ1-2,TRBV27,.,CASSLIGAKGYTF,TGTGCCAGCAGTTTAATAGGGGCAAAGGGCTACACCTTC
TRBD1,TRBJ2-5,TRBV29-1,.,CGFQRLGQRGQETQYF,TGCGGCTTCCAGAGACTGGGACAGCGAGGGCAAGAGACCCAGTACTTC
TRBD2,TRBJ2-1,TRBV9,.,CASSGLACEQFF,TGTGCCAGCAGCGGACTAGCGTGTGAGCAGTTCTTC
.,TRBJ2-4,TRBV20-1,.,CSASLSDIQYF,TGCAGTGCTAGTTTGTCAGACATTCAGTACTTC
TRBD1,TRBJ2-7,TRBV6-5,.,CASSFLQGRGSYEQYF,TGTGCCAGCAGTTTTTTACAGGGGCGAGGCTCCTACGAGCAGTACTTC
TRBD2,TRBJ2-4,TRBV6-4,.,CASSPGTRVSQNIQYF,TGTGCCAGCAGCCCCGGGACTAGAGTTTCTCAAAACATTCAGTACTTC
TRBD1,TRBJ1-6,TRBV6-5,.,CASSWDREKSPLHF,TGTGCCAGCAGTTGGGACAGGGAAAAGTCACCCCTCCACTTT
TRBD2,TRBJ2-5,TRBV2,once,CAPGGDQETQYF,TGTGCCCCGGGGGGGGATCAAGAGACCCAGTACTTC
TRBD1,TRBJ2-4,TRBV30,.,CAWSPGGGNIQYF,TGTGCCTGGAGTCCAGGGGGTGGAAACATTCAGTACTTC
.,TRBJ1-2,TRBV5-1,.,CASSLDGPGHTNYGYTF,TGCGCCAGCAGCCTGGATGGTCCGGGACACACTAACTATGGCTACACCTTC
TRBD2,TRBJ2-7,TRBV19,.,CASSREISGGPTYEQYF,TGTGCCAGTAGTCGAGAAATTAGCGGGGGCCCGACCTACGAGCAGTACTTC
.,TRBJ1-6,TRBV6-5,.,CASSPGHNNSPLHF,TGTGCCAGCAGTCCCGGACACAATAATTCACCCCTCCACTTT
TRBD1,TRBJ2-3,TRBV11-3,.,CASSFDRGLSDTQYF,TGTGCCAGCAGCTTCGACAGGGGGCTTTCAGATACGCAGTATTTT
.,TRBJ1-3,TRBV4-2,once,CASSQESPGRGNTIYF,TGTGCCAGCAGCCAAGAGTCCCCCGGGAGGGGAAACACCATATATTTT